A selection of T cell receptor beta chains follows, all from one sample in a study of T cell responses to AZD1222 COVID-19 vaccine. Profiled with immunoSEQ multiplex PCR; TCRdb holds only in-frame clones, not every one. The repertoire holds roughly 80,000 clones, with over 80% as singletons. This specimen was peripheral blood, taken on day 0 of MenACWY control vaccination. Every receptor here comes from an adult in good health. CDR3s include the opening cysteine and the closing phenylalanine or tryptophan. A D gene is named only where the DNA matches it firmly. Expanded clones are given a class, and other clones once, few, many or no size at all.

TRBJ2-4,-,TRBV7-2,-,15,TGTGCCAGCAGCGCGATGTTTACGGTCAAAAACATTCAGTACTTC,CASSAMFTVKNIQYF
TRBJ1-4,TRBD1,TRBV27,-,16,TGTGCCAGCAGTCATCTCGGGACAGGGAGTAATGAAAAACTGTTTTTT,CASSHLGTGSNEKLFF
TRBJ2-7,-,TRBV19,-,13,TGTGCCAGTAGTAAGAGGAGCTCCTACGAGCAGTACTTC,CASSKRSSYEQYF
TRBJ2-3,TRBD2,TRBV7-3,-,17,TGTGCCAGCAGCTTAACAGGCCGAGCGGGAGGCCTCGATACGCAGTATTTT,CASSLTGRAGGLDTQYF
TRBJ1-2,TRBD1,TRBV3-1/TRBV3-2,-,15,TGTGCCAGCAGCTCGGGACAGGGGGCGCACTATGGCTACACCTTC,CASSSGQGAHYGYTF
TRBJ2-1,TRBD2,TRBV11-2,-,15,TGTGCCAGCAGCTTAGGTAGGAGCGGGGAGAATGAGCAGTTCTTC,CASSLGRSGENEQFF
TRBJ2-7,TRBD1,TRBV5-6,-,15,TGTGCCAGCAGCCCAGGGGGCACCTCGACCTACGAGCAGTACTTC,CASSPGGTSTYEQYF
TRBJ1-6,-,TRBV30,-,13,TGTGCCTGGAGTGCCGTTATGAATTCACCCCTCCACTTT,CAWSAVMNSPLHF
TRBJ2-3,-,TRBV7-6,-,10,TGTGCCAGCAGTACAGATACGCAGTATTTT,CASSTDTQYF
TRBJ2-7,-,TRBV6-6,once,9,TGTGCCAGCAGTAGCGAGCAGTACTTC,CASSSEQYF
TRBJ2-1,-,TRBV7-2,once,14,TGTGCCAGCAGTGTCGACAGACTATACAATGAGCAGTTCTTC,CASSVDRLYNEQFF
TRBJ2-3,-,TRBV27,-,15,TGTGCCAGCAAGGCCGGACCCTCCCGCACGAATACGCAGTATTTT,CASKAGPSRTNTQYF
TRBJ2-7,-,TRBV6-6,-,12,TGTGCCAGCAGTCAGGACCCCTACGAGCAGTACTTC,CASSQDPYEQYF
TRBJ1-5,TRBD1,TRBV6-1,-,15,TGTGCCAGCAGTGAAAGCACAGGGGGTACTCAGCCCCAGCATTTT,CASSESTGGTQPQHF
TRBJ1-5,-,TRBV19,-,14,TGTGCCAGTAGTATAGGGGCAACCGATCAGCCCCAGCATTTT,CASSIGATDQPQHF
TRBJ1-1,-,TRBV30,-,11,TGTGCCTGGGGCCAGGGAGCGATGGCTTTCTTT,CAWGQGAMAFF
TRBJ1-4,-,TRBV7-6,-,14,TGTGCCAGCAGCTTAGGAGCAACTAATGAAAAACTGTTTTTT,CASSLGATNEKLFF
TRBJ2-2,TRBD2,TRBV9,-,15,TGTGCCAGCAGCGTAGAGCTAGCGGGACCTGGGGAGCTGTTTTTT,CASSVELAGPGELFF
TRBJ1-5,TRBD1,TRBV11-2,-,15,TGTGCCAGCAGCTGGGGGACAGGGAAGAATCAGCCCCAGCATTTT,CASSWGTGKNQPQHF
TRBJ1-2,-,TRBV5-6,-,11,TGTGCCAGCAGCTTGGGCAGGGCCTACACCTTC,CASSLGRAYTF
TRBJ1-2,TRBD1,TRBV29-1,-,14,TGCAGCGTTGAACGGCAGGGGGCTGACTATGGCTACACCTTC,CSVERQGADYGYTF
TRBJ1-6,TRBD1,TRBV19,-,15,TGTGCCAGTAGTAAAGGGGACAGGGACAATTCACCCCTCCACTTT,CASSKGDRDNSPLHF
TRBJ1-3,-,TRBV18,-,14,TGTGCCAGCTCACAGGACAGCTCTGGAAACACCATATATTTT,CASSQDSSGNTIYF